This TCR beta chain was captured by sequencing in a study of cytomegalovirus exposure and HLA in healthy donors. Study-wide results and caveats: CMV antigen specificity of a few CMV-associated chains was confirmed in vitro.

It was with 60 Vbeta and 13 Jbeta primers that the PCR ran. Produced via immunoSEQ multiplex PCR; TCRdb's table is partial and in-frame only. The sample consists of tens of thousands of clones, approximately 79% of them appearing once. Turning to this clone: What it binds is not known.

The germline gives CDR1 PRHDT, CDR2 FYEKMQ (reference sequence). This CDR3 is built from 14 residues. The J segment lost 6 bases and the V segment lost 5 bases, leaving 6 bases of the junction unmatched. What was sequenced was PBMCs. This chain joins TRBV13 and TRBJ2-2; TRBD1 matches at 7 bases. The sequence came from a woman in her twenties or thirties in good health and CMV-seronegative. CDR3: CASSARQGAGELFF. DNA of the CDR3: TGTGCCAGCAGCGCTCGGCAGGGGGCCGGGGAGCTGTTTTTT.